This T cell receptor (beta chain) stems from a study of tumor T cells in aggressive B-cell lymphoma (dated by TCRdb to about 2017). Preparation of the library involved the immunoSEQ multiplex PCR assay. The immuneACCESS repertoire file appears here via TCRdb, limited to in-frame rearrangements. These files lack a portion of the clones; in checked studies, under half of the deficit traces to unresolved V genes, and the cause of the others is not known. The sample table holds 2,000 or so clones, of which 90% to 95% were seen once. 7% of the sample is held by the ten biggest clonotypes. Relative to germline, V is missing 4 bases and J is missing 3 bases, with 4 bases of the junction outside any gene match. The germline V gene provides CDR1 SGHTA and CDR2 FQGNSA. Its CDR3 holds 14 amino acids, cysteine through phenylalanine. Only CDR3 DNA remains: 42 bases, in frame from the first base. With regard to this clone: The specificity of this receptor is unknown. Per-base qualities were not stored, and no clone one base away is much larger.

This receptor was taken from an adult with diffuse large B cell lymphoma. The material sequenced was tumor tissue. In this chain, TRBV7-2 is recombined with TRBJ2-3, and 7 junctional nucleotides match TRBD2. The nucleotide sequence reads as follows: TGTGCCAGCAGCTACGGCGGGAGAACAGATACGCAGTATTTT. It is translated as CASSYGGRTDTQYF. Reference TRBV7-2 and TRBJ2-3 genes cover what lies past the CDR3, so the full variable domain is GAGVSQSPSNKVTEKGKDVELRCDPISGHTALYWYRQSLGQGLEFLIYFQGNSAPDKSGLPSDRFSAERTGGSVSTLTIQRTQQEDSAVYLCASSYGGRTDTQYFGPGTRLTVL.